Listed below are T cell receptor beta chains from one sample, sequenced in a study of shared clonotypes between healthy human individuals. Assay: immunoSEQ multiplex PCR; the TCRdb copy retains only in-frame clones and omits some. The sample contains 450,000 to 700,000 clones, roughly 95% of which appear only once. Source material: naive CD8+ T cells sorted from blood. The receptors shown here come from a woman aged 30 to 39 in good health. Each CDR3 is given with its conserved first and last residue. Each record gives: clone size, V gene, D gene, J gene, CDR3 protein, CDR3 DNA. A D gene is named only where the DNA matches it firmly. The size entry is marked missing in some rows and otherwise reads once, few, many or a size class.

clone size: .
V gene: TRBV5-4
D gene: .
J gene: TRBJ2-7
CDR3 protein: CASSPGMTYEQYF
CDR3 DNA: TGTGCCAGCAGCCCCGGAATGACCTACGAGCAGTACTTC

clone size: .
V gene: TRBV28
D gene: .
J gene: TRBJ2-7
CDR3 protein: CASSPLTDYEQYF
CDR3 DNA: TGTGCCAGCAGTCCCTTGACGGACTACGAGCAGTACTTC

clone size: .
V gene: TRBV7-9
D gene: .
J gene: TRBJ2-7
CDR3 protein: CASSSTYEQYF
CDR3 DNA: TGTGCCAGCAGCTCCACCTACGAGCAGTACTTC

clone size: once
V gene: TRBV7-9
D gene: .
J gene: TRBJ2-5
CDR3 protein: CASSFSGSREETQYF
CDR3 DNA: TGTGCCAGCAGCTTTTCCGGGAGTCGGGAAGAGACCCAGTACTTC

clone size: .
V gene: TRBV7-8
D gene: TRBD1
J gene: TRBJ1-4
CDR3 protein: CASSPGGRSEKLFF
CDR3 DNA: TGTGCCAGCAGCCCAGGGGGTCGTAGTGAAAAACTGTTTTTT

clone size: .
V gene: TRBV5-1
D gene: TRBD2
J gene: TRBJ2-1
CDR3 protein: CASSPGLGHAYNEQFF
CDR3 DNA: TGCGCCAGCAGCCCGGGACTAGGCCATGCCTACAATGAGCAGTTCTTC

clone size: .
V gene: TRBV5-6
D gene: .
J gene: TRBJ1-4
CDR3 protein: CASSFEWTDSEPNEKLFF
CDR3 DNA: TGTGCCAGCAGCTTCGAATGGACCGACTCCGAACCTAATGAAAAACTGTTTTTT

clone size: .
V gene: TRBV10-2
D gene: .
J gene: TRBJ2-7
CDR3 protein: CASSEMESSEQYF
CDR3 DNA: TGCGCCAGCAGTGAGATGGAAAGTTCCGAGCAGTACTTC

clone size: .
V gene: TRBV11-1
D gene: TRBD1
J gene: TRBJ2-5
CDR3 protein: CASSWGPRGPNQETQYF
CDR3 DNA: TGTGCCAGCAGCTGGGGTCCGAGGGGGCCTAACCAAGAGACCCAGTACTTC

clone size: .
V gene: TRBV28
D gene: .
J gene: TRBJ2-5
CDR3 protein: CASSLNEQYF
CDR3 DNA: TGTGCCAGCAGTTTGAATGAGCAGTACTTC

clone size: .
V gene: TRBV4-2
D gene: TRBD2
J gene: TRBJ2-7
CDR3 protein: CASSQGTSGSNEQYF
CDR3 DNA: TGTGCCAGCAGCCAAGGGACTAGCGGGAGTAACGAGCAGTACTTC

clone size: .
V gene: TRBV7-6
D gene: TRBD2
J gene: TRBJ2-1
CDR3 protein: CASRPGLAGYNEQFF
CDR3 DNA: TGTGCCAGCAGGCCGGGACTAGCGGGCTACAATGAGCAGTTCTTC

clone size: .
V gene: TRBV19
D gene: .
J gene: TRBJ2-1
CDR3 protein: CASSPRGSYNEQFF
CDR3 DNA: TGTGCCAGTAGTCCCCGCGGCTCCTACAATGAGCAGTTCTTC

clone size: .
V gene: TRBV19
D gene: .
J gene: TRBJ1-4
CDR3 protein: CASSMTPPRGDEKLFF
CDR3 DNA: TGTGCCAGTAGTATGACCCCGCCAAGAGGAGACGAAAAACTGTTTTTT

clone size: .
V gene: TRBV25-1
D gene: .
J gene: TRBJ2-3
CDR3 protein: CASSEGENTQYF
CDR3 DNA: TGTGCCAGCAGTGAAGGAGAGAATACGCAGTATTTT

clone size: .
V gene: TRBV27
D gene: TRBD2
J gene: TRBJ2-7
CDR3 protein: CASSFGTSGAYEQYF
CDR3 DNA: TGTGCCAGCAGTTTCGGGACTAGCGGTGCCTACGAGCAGTACTTC

clone size: .
V gene: TRBV6-5
D gene: TRBD2
J gene: TRBJ2-3
CDR3 protein: CASGLAGSADTQYF
CDR3 DNA: TGTGCCTCGGGGCTAGCGGGATCCGCAGATACGCAGTATTTT

clone size: .
V gene: TRBV6-5
D gene: .
J gene: TRBJ1-1
CDR3 protein: CASSAGDLTTEAFF
CDR3 DNA: TGTGCCAGCAGTGCAGGGGATCTGACCACTGAAGCTTTCTTT

clone size: .
V gene: TRBV28
D gene: .
J gene: TRBJ1-5
CDR3 protein: CASSLPRRSVGDQPQHF
CDR3 DNA: TGTGCCAGCAGTTTACCCCGGCGGTCAGTGGGGGATCAGCCCCAGCATTTT

clone size: .
V gene: TRBV12-5
D gene: .
J gene: TRBJ2-3
CDR3 protein: CASGLVFAGNTDTQYF
CDR3 DNA: TGTGCTAGTGGTTTGGTATTTGCAGGAAACACAGATACGCAGTATTTT

clone size: once
V gene: TRBV27
D gene: TRBD2
J gene: TRBJ2-1
CDR3 protein: CASSLLAGGNEQFF
CDR3 DNA: TGTGCCAGCAGTTTGCTAGCGGGAGGAAATGAGCAGTTCTTC

clone size: .
V gene: TRBV27
D gene: TRBD2
J gene: TRBJ2-2
CDR3 protein: CASSEGTSGRGELFF
CDR3 DNA: TGTGCCAGCAGTGAGGGGACTAGCGGGAGAGGGGAGCTGTTTTTT

clone size: .
V gene: TRBV27
D gene: .
J gene: TRBJ2-2
CDR3 protein: CASSLVVNTGELFF
CDR3 DNA: TGTGCCAGCAGTTTAGTAGTGAACACCGGGGAGCTGTTTTTT

clone size: .
V gene: TRBV4-1
D gene: .
J gene: TRBJ2-1
CDR3 protein: CASSPGRIGNNEQFF
CDR3 DNA: TGCGCCAGCAGTCCCGGGAGAATCGGCAACAATGAGCAGTTCTTC

clone size: once
V gene: TRBV28
D gene: .
J gene: TRBJ2-1
CDR3 protein: CASSRDGSYNEQFF
CDR3 DNA: TGTGCCAGCAGTCGGGACGGTTCCTACAATGAGCAGTTCTTC

clone size: .
V gene: TRBV9
D gene: TRBD2
J gene: TRBJ2-7
CDR3 protein: CASSTGLSYEQYF
CDR3 DNA: TGTGCCAGCAGCACGGGACTATCCTACGAGCAGTACTTC

clone size: .
V gene: TRBV10-2
D gene: .
J gene: TRBJ2-7
CDR3 protein: CASSDSTATYEQYF
CDR3 DNA: TGCGCCAGCAGTGACTCAACCGCAACCTACGAGCAGTACTTC

clone size: once
V gene: TRBV11-2
D gene: .
J gene: TRBJ1-5
CDR3 protein: CASSRQRNQPQHF
CDR3 DNA: TGTGCCAGCAGCCGACAGCGGAATCAGCCCCAGCATTTT

clone size: .
V gene: TRBV6-1
D gene: .
J gene: TRBJ2-4
CDR3 protein: CASSDLSRNIQYF
CDR3 DNA: TGTGCCAGCAGTGATCTAAGTAGGAACATTCAGTACTTC

clone size: .
V gene: TRBV14
D gene: TRBD2
J gene: TRBJ2-1
CDR3 protein: CASSRKLAGVEWEQFF
CDR3 DNA: TGTGCCAGCAGCCGAAAACTAGCGGGAGTAGAATGGGAGCAGTTCTTC

clone size: .
V gene: TRBV7-9
D gene: .
J gene: TRBJ1-4
CDR3 protein: CASSLIGLGPQLFF
CDR3 DNA: TGTGCCAGCAGCTTAATTGGGCTCGGACCCCAACTGTTTTTT

clone size: .
V gene: TRBV10-1
D gene: .
J gene: TRBJ2-1
CDR3 protein: CASSDGGSNEQFF
CDR3 DNA: TGCGCCAGCAGTGATGGGGGTTCCAATGAGCAGTTCTTC

clone size: .
V gene: TRBV27
D gene: .
J gene: TRBJ2-7
CDR3 protein: CASSSGYEQYF
CDR3 DNA: TGTGCCAGCAGTTCGGGTTACGAGCAGTACTTC

clone size: once
V gene: TRBV13
D gene: TRBD2
J gene: TRBJ2-1
CDR3 protein: CASSAPGTSSFNEQFF
CDR3 DNA: TGTGCCAGCAGCGCCCCCGGGACTAGCTCCTTCAATGAGCAGTTCTTC

clone size: .
V gene: TRBV5-4
D gene: .
J gene: TRBJ2-5
CDR3 protein: CASRSGETQYF
CDR3 DNA: TGTGCCAGCAGATCGGGGGAGACCCAGTACTTC

clone size: .
V gene: TRBV4-1
D gene: TRBD1
J gene: TRBJ2-3
CDR3 protein: CASSLRQGLPDTQYF
CDR3 DNA: TGCGCCAGCAGCCTCCGACAGGGGCTCCCAGATACGCAGTATTTT

clone size: .
V gene: TRBV30
D gene: .
J gene: TRBJ1-4
CDR3 protein: CAWSVGGGEKLFF
CDR3 DNA: TGTGCCTGGAGTGTCGGGGGTGGCGAAAAACTGTTTTTT

clone size: .
V gene: TRBV9
D gene: .
J gene: TRBJ1-5
CDR3 protein: CASSVGPDRISNQPQHF
CDR3 DNA: TGTGCCAGCAGCGTAGGCCCTGACAGGATCAGCAATCAGCCCCAGCATTTT

clone size: .
V gene: TRBV2
D gene: TRBD1
J gene: TRBJ1-3
CDR3 protein: CASSVSIVTGEGNTIYF
CDR3 DNA: TGTGCCAGCAGTGTTTCCATCGTGACAGGGGAAGGAAACACCATATATTTT

clone size: .
V gene: TRBV4-1
D gene: TRBD2
J gene: TRBJ2-1
CDR3 protein: CASSQDYETSGTIGQFF
CDR3 DNA: TGCGCCAGCAGCCAAGATTACGAGACTAGCGGGACCATTGGGCAGTTCTTC

clone size: .
V gene: TRBV28
D gene: .
J gene: TRBJ2-1
CDR3 protein: CASSPPPGPIYYNEQFF
CDR3 DNA: TGTGCCAGCAGTCCGCCGCCTGGACCCATATACTACAATGAGCAGTTCTTC

clone size: .
V gene: TRBV7-2
D gene: .
J gene: TRBJ2-7
CDR3 protein: CASSRGPAYEQYF
CDR3 DNA: TGTGCCAGCAGCCGTGGACCGGCCTACGAGCAGTACTTC

clone size: .
V gene: TRBV28
D gene: .
J gene: TRBJ2-1
CDR3 protein: CASRKLAPNTGSYNEQFF
CDR3 DNA: TGTGCCAGCAGGAAACTCGCACCCAATACCGGGTCCTACAATGAGCAGTTCTTC

clone size: .
V gene: TRBV19
D gene: TRBD2
J gene: TRBJ2-1
CDR3 protein: CASSIEERDGFYNEQFF
CDR3 DNA: TGTGCCAGTAGTATAGAAGAGCGGGACGGCTTCTACAATGAGCAGTTCTTC

clone size: .
V gene: TRBV28
D gene: .
J gene: TRBJ1-2
CDR3 protein: CLEYGYTF
CDR3 DNA: TGTCTTGAATATGGCTACACCTTC